This TCR beta chain was retrieved from a study of control samples from healthy donors and cancer patients (dated by TCRdb to 2018 to 2021). CDR1 and CDR2 were assigned from the germline V gene (reference sequence) as LNHDA and SQIVND. V gives up 5 bases and J gives up 1 base, and the segment between their germline ends measures 14 bases. The CDR3 spans 15 residues, from the cysteine through the phenylalanine. The kept DNA is CDR3 alone, 45 bases in frame from the first base. Library creation used the immunoSEQ multiplex PCR assay. As stored in TCRdb, this immuneACCESS dataset retains in-frame rearrangements with V and J assigned. A fraction of the clones does not appear; measured against another copy, unresolved V genes explain less than half of the discrepancy, and the remainder lacks a known reason. This sample gives around 150,000 clones in total; almost 90% of them show up just once. The ten largest clones capture approximately 1.8% of the sample.

As to this clone: The specificity of this receptor is unknown. No base-level quality is on record; no much larger clone is a single base apart.

The chain couples TRBV19 to TRBJ1-2; possibly the D gene is TRBD1, per 6 matching bases. Input material: blood. This TCR derives from a man aged 18 to 30 in good health. The CDR3 is CASSVPGHLNYGYTF. The nucleotides read TGTGCCAGTAGTGTACCGGGACACCTTAACTATGGCTACACCTTC.